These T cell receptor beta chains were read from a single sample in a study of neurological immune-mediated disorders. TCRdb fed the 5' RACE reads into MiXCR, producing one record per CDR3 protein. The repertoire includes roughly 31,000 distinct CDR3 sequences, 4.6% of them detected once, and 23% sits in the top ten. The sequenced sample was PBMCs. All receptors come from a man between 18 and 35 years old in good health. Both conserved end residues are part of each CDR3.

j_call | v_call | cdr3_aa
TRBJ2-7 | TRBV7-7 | CASSLVEGYEQYF
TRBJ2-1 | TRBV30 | CAWSVGGVNEQFF
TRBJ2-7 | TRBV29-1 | CSAIPGTGSSYEQYF
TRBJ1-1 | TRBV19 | CASRWTGRVTEAFF
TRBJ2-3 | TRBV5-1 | CASSGRGGDTDTQYF
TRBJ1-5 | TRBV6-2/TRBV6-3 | CASNSGGSNQPQHF
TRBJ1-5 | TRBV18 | CASSPQSDNQPQHF
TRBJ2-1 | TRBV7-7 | CASSWGSGSYNEQFF
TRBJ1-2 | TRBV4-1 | CASSQEQGHYGYTF
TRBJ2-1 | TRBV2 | CASTNSVEQFF
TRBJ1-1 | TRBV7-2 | CASSPRRYVQAFF
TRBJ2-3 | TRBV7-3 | CASSTGLAADTQYF
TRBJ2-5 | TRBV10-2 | CASSEHRGETQYF
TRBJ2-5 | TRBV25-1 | CASSERLQGYETQYF
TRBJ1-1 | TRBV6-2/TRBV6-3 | CASSYSMTGSGTLNTEAFF
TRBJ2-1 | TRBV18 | CASSPQASYEQFF
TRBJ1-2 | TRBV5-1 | CASSLAAGLTSNYGYTF
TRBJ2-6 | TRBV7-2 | CASSLYGTGVVRANVLTF
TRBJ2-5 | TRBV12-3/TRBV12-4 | CASSLGTANQETQYF
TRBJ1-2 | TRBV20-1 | CSARDDVGGYTF
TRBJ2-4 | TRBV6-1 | CASSAGGAAKNIQYF
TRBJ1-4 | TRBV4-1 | CATAGMLGSEKLFF